These 19 T cell receptor beta chains originate from one sample sequenced in a study of T cell repertoires in cytomegalovirus infection. In TCRdb, the reads were re-called with MiXCR into one record per CDR3 protein. This sample has roughly 130,000 distinct CDR3 sequences, with approximately 8.8% found just once. Sequenced input: PBMCs. The source is a human donor in good health (CMV status not recorded). Some clones in this sample may be carry-over from other donors' samples.

This clonotype was seen at least ten times. The chain joins TRBV7-9 to TRBJ2-7; the D is unclear. Germline CDR1 SEHNR, CDR2 FQNEAQ (reference sequence). Deletions cut 8 bases from V and 3 bases from J, with 5 bases between. The CDR3 length is 10 residues. Here the CDR3 reads CASGHYEQYF. The CDR3 DNA follows: TGTGCCAGCGGCCACTACGAGCAGTACTTC.

This clonotype was counted at least ten times. J is TRBJ2-1 and V is TRBV12-3 or TRBV12-4; D may be TRBD1 (5 bases). This CDR3 is 13 amino acids long. Trimming pared 7 bases from V and 3 bases from J, leaving 10 bases between. The CDR3 sequence is CASTYQGYNEQFF. DNA for the CDR3: TGTGCCAGCACCTACCAGGGCTACAATGAGCAGTTCTTC.

The chain recombines TRBV4-3 with TRBJ1-6; tentative D call: TRBD1 (5 bases). The CDR3 covers 14 residues. Germline V gene lookup returns CDR1 LGHNA and CDR2 YSLEER. V shed 0 bases and J shed 7 bases, with 7 bases lying between them. CDR3 in DNA: TGCGCCAGCAGCCAAGAACAGGACAATTCACCCCTCCACTTT. Protein sequence: CASSQEQDNSPLHF.

In its sample, this clonotype was seen a few times. The chain links TRBV20-1 to TRBJ2-3; D gene uncertain. This CDR3 comprises 17 residues. The V end was cut by 1 base, the J end by 1 base, with 18 bases between. Per the germline V gene, CDR1 is DFQATT and CDR2 is SNEGSKA (reference sequence). The CDR3 here is CSARGKKALPRTDTQYF. Here the CDR3 DNA reads TGCAGTGCTAGAGGAAAAAAGGCTTTACCCCGCACAGATACGCAGTATTTT.

In its sample, this clonotype was seen many times. The chain joins TRBV7-2 to TRBJ2-5; D remains unclear. From germline, CDR1 is SGHTA and CDR2 FQGNSA. With 1 base removed from V and 8 bases from J, the gap between germline ends came to 14 bases. The CDR3 consists of 14 residues. For the CDR3, the DNA is TGTGCCAGCAGCTTAGAGGCCACCAGTTACACCCAGTACTTC. Protein product: CASSLEATSYTQYF.

The rearrangement uses TRBV19 and TRBJ2-1; 8 bases are a match to TRBD2. This CDR3 is built from 14 residues. V trimming: 8 bases; J trimming: 5 bases; junction bases outside the gene matches: 8. Germline assignment: CDR1 LNHDA and CDR2 SQIVND (reference sequence). In nucleotides, the CDR3 is TGTGCCAGTTACGCTAGCGGGTCGAACAATGAGCAGTTCTTC. Protein: CASYASGSNNEQFF.

Many counts were recorded for this clonotype. CDR3 nucleotides: TGTGCCAGCAGCGCCTCAGGAGACATTCAGTACTTC. Protein product: CASSASGDIQYF. The chain has TRBV5-5 and TRBJ2-4; D gene uncertain. Germline values: CDR1 SGHKS, CDR2 YYEKEE (reference sequence). The CDR3 contains 12 residues. Trimming stripped 4 bases from V and 8 bases from J, with 10 bases between.

This clonotype was seen many times. J is TRBJ2-7 and V is TRBV6-5, with no clear D. Trimming pared 0 bases from V and 0 bases from J, leaving 9 bases between. This CDR3 is 15 amino acids long. Germline loops: CDR1 MNHEY, CDR2 SVGAGI. The CDR3 region is CASSYSAVPSYEQYF. The CDR3 DNA is TGTGCCAGCAGTTACTCGGCAGTTCCCTCCTACGAGCAGTACTTC.

Comment on this clonotype: The final CDR3 position lacks the conserved phenylalanine or tryptophan, pointing to a likely read error. The DNA is omitted, as the CDR3 cannot be located on it reliably, and the CDR3 follows TCRdb's listing. CDR3 amino acids: CASSRDRG. The chain employs TRBV19 and TRBJ1-1; the table's D gene call, TRBD1, was not cross checked with the DNA. CDR1 is LNHDA, CDR2 SQIVND, per germline (reference sequence). Counting both end residues, the CDR3 totals 8 amino acids.

Many counts were recorded for this clonotype. This rearrangement joins TRBV7-2 to TRBJ1-3; the D is unclear. Germline V lookup: CDR1 SGHTA, CDR2 FQGNSA. The CDR3 runs to 14 residues. Trimming shortened V by 1 base and J by 4 bases, and 8 bases separated the two germline ends. CDR3 in DNA: TGTGCCAGCAGCTTAGATCTCTACGGAAACACCATATATTTT. It encodes CASSLDLYGNTIYF.

J is TRBJ2-5 and V is TRBV24-1; D not certain. The CDR3 extends over 11 amino acids. The germline gives CDR1 KGHDR, CDR2 SFDVKD. With 5 bases removed from V and 4 bases from J, the gap between germline ends came to 4 bases. CDR3 bases: TGTGCCACCAGTGTGGGAGAGACCCAGTACTTC. Translated: CATSVGETQYF.

The table lists this clonotype with many counts. J is TRBJ1-1 and V is TRBV6-5; D is unclear. The germline CDR1 and CDR2 sequences are MNHEY and SVGAGI. V gave up 2 bases and J gave up 5 bases, with 9 bases separating them. This CDR3 has 13 amino acids. The CDR3 sequence is CASSYLLATEAFF. Written as DNA, the CDR3 is TGTGCCAGCAGTTACCTGCTGGCGACTGAAGCTTTCTTT.

V usage is TRBV5-5 and J usage is TRBJ2-2; 12 bases map to TRBD2. Per the germline V gene, CDR1 is SGHKS and CDR2 is YYEKEE (reference sequence). V dropped 6 bases and J dropped 5; count of bases not matched to a gene: 2. The CDR3 has 14 residues. The CDR3 coding sequence is TGTGCCAGCATACTAGCGGGGGGTACCGGGGAGCTGTTTTTT. Protein: CASILAGGTGELFF.

At least ten counts were recorded for this clonotype. This chain uses TRBV7-2 with TRBJ2-3; 9 bases fit TRBD2. Germline assignment: CDR1 SGHTA and CDR2 FQGNSA. The CDR3 sequence is 17 residues long. V gave up 5 bases and J gave up 3 bases; unmatched junction bases: 12. The CDR3 is CASSPRPAGGLTDTQYF. The CDR3 DNA reads TGTGCCAGCAGCCCAAGGCCGGCGGGGGGGCTAACAGATACGCAGTATTTT.

This clonotype has a count of ten or more. This chain links TRBV7-2 with TRBJ2-3, with D unclear. The V end lost 1 base, the J end lost 6 bases, and 8 bases lay between the germline ends. This CDR3 contains 13 residues. CDR1 is SGHTA and CDR2 is FQGNSA in the germline V gene. The CDR3 region is CASSLDRVDTQYF. The CDR3, as DNA: TGTGCCAGCAGCTTAGATCGGGTGGATACGCAGTATTTT.

This clonotype occurred many times. The chain links TRBV6-1 to TRBJ1-1; TRBD1 matches 8 bases. CDR1 and CDR2 from the germline V gene are MNHNS and SASEGT. Trimming cost V 7 bases and J 4 bases; bases outside gene matches: 5. The CDR3 length is 13 residues. The CDR3 here is CASTKGQGTEAFF. Written as DNA, the CDR3 is TGTGCCAGCACCAAAGGACAGGGCACTGAAGCTTTCTTT.

This clonotype was seen ten or more times. The chain employs TRBV20-1 and TRBJ2-5; 10 nucleotides match TRBD2. After removal of 0 bases from V and 7 bases from J, the junction contained 5 bases not matched to a gene. Germline V gene lookup returns CDR1 DFQATT and CDR2 SNEGSKA (reference sequence). The CDR3 consists of 14 residues. This chain's CDR3 is CSARELAGRRTQYF. The CDR3 bases are TGCAGTGCTAGAGAACTAGCGGGGAGGCGGACCCAGTACTTC.

The chain has TRBV5-4 and TRBJ2-1; D may be TRBD2 (5 bases). There are 16 residues in the CDR3. Germline loops: CDR1 SGHNT, CDR2 YYREEE (reference sequence). The V end lost 1 base, the J end lost 0 bases, and 11 bases lay between the germline ends. CDR3 in DNA: TGTGCCAGCAGCTTGCGGACTGTTAGCTCCTACAATGAGCAGTTCTTC. Amino acid sequence: CASSLRTVSSYNEQFF.

This clonotype was observed at least ten times. The rearrangement uses TRBV12-3 or TRBV12-4 and TRBJ2-2; the D is unclear. CDR3 length equals 13 residues. V shed 6 bases and J shed 2 bases, with 7 bases lying between them. CDR3: CASRTHNTGELFF. In DNA, the CDR3 is TGTGCCAGCAGGACCCACAACACCGGGGAGCTGTTTTTT.